Listed below are T cell receptor beta chains from one sample, sequenced in a study of tumor-infiltrating lymphocytes in oesophageal squamous cell carcinoma. TCRdb redid the calling of the PCR reads with MiXCR, one entry per CDR3 protein. Of nearly 20,000 distinct CDR3 sequences in the sample, less than 50% were seen once. Sequencing was done on a sample of blood. These receptors all stem from a male donor with esophageal squamous cell carcinoma. Both conserved end residues are part of each CDR3. D genes are given only for firm matches. Clone size is shown for a subset of rows, as once, few, many or a class of expanded clone.

d_gene: NA; abundance: NA; j_gene: TRBJ2-3; v_gene: TRBV27; CDR3aa: CASSFTASTDTQYF; CDR3nt: TGTGCCAGCAGTTTTACGGCTAGCACAGATACGCAGTATTTT
d_gene: NA; abundance: NA; j_gene: TRBJ2-5; v_gene: TRBV2; CDR3aa: CASRGGSETQYF; CDR3nt: TGTGCCAGCAGAGGGGGTTCAGAGACCCAGTACTTC
d_gene: TRBD2; abundance: few; j_gene: TRBJ2-1; v_gene: TRBV6-2/TRBV6-3; CDR3aa: CASSRPSGRANEQFF; CDR3nt: TGTGCCAGCAGTCGCCCTAGCGGGAGGGCCAATGAGCAGTTCTTC
d_gene: TRBD1; abundance: medium-sized; j_gene: TRBJ1-1; v_gene: TRBV7-8; CDR3aa: CASSRGLDTEAFF; CDR3nt: TGTGCCAGCAGCAGGGGGCTGGACACTGAAGCTTTCTTT
d_gene: TRBD1; abundance: few; j_gene: TRBJ1-1; v_gene: TRBV5-1; CDR3aa: CASSSPPGQGGTEAFF; CDR3nt: TGCGCCAGCAGCTCGCCCCCGGGACAGGGAGGGACTGAAGCTTTCTTT
d_gene: TRBD2; abundance: large; j_gene: TRBJ2-7; v_gene: TRBV7-8; CDR3aa: CASSSRDYPPREQYF; CDR3nt: TGTGCCAGCAGCTCCCGGGACTACCCTCCGAGGGAGCAGTACTTC
d_gene: TRBD1; abundance: medium-sized; j_gene: TRBJ1-1; v_gene: TRBV28; CDR3aa: CASSLARRDRRGWTEAFF; CDR3nt: TGTGCCAGCAGCCTAGCTCGCCGGGACAGGAGGGGGTGGACTGAAGCTTTCTTT
d_gene: NA; abundance: many; j_gene: TRBJ1-4; v_gene: TRBV5-6; CDR3aa: CASSLLTVKGEKLFF; CDR3nt: TGTGCCAGCAGCTTGCTGACAGTGAAGGGGGAAAAACTGTTTTTT
d_gene: TRBD1; abundance: many; j_gene: TRBJ1-2; v_gene: TRBV24-1; CDR3aa: CATSDRDRGSYGYTF; CDR3nt: TGTGCCACCAGTGATAGGGACAGAGGATCCTATGGCTACACCTTC
d_gene: NA; abundance: NA; j_gene: TRBJ2-5; v_gene: TRBV11-2; CDR3aa: CASSLGPGQTQYF; CDR3nt: TGTGCCAGCAGCTTAGGTCCCGGCCAGACCCAGTACTTC
d_gene: NA; abundance: many; j_gene: TRBJ2-5; v_gene: TRBV18; CDR3aa: CASSPRPFKETQYF; CDR3nt: TGTGCCAGCTCACCACGGCCGTTCAAAGAGACCCAGTACTTC